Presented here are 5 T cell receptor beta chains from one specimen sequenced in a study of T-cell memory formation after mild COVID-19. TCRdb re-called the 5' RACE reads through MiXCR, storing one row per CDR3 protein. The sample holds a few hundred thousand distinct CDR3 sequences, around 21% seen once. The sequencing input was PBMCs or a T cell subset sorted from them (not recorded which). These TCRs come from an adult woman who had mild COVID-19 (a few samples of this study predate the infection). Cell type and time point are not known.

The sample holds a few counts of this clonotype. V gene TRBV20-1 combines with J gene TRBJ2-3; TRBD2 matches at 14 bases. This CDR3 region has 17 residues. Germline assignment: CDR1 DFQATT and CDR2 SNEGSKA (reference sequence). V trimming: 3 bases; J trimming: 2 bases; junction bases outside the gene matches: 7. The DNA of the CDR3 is TGCAGTGCTAGGGGGGGACTAGCGGGGGCCCACACAGATACGCAGTATTTT. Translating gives CSARGGLAGAHTDTQYF.

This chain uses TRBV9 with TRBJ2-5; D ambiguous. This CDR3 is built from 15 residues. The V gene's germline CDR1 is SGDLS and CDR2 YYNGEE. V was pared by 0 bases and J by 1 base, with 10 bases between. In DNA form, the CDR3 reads TGTGCCAGCAGCGTAGCAGGTAGCAGCCAAGAGACCCAGTACTTC. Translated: CASSVAGSSQETQYF.

The CDR3 is CASSRLAGETTDTQYF. The CDR3, as DNA: TGTGCCAGCAGCCGACTAGCGGGAGAGACCACAGATACGCAGTATTTT. The chain recombines TRBV6-5 with TRBJ2-3; 12 nucleotides line up with TRBD2. From germline, CDR1 is MNHEY and CDR2 SVGAGI. V lost 6 bases and J lost 2; bases outside the gene matches: 6. The CDR3 consists of 16 residues.

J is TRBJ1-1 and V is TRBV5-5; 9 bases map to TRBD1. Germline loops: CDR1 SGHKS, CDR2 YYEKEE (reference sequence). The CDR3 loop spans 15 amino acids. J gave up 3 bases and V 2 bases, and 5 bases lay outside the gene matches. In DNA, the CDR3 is TGTGCCAGCAGCTTACTACAGGGGGCGGACACTGAAGCTTTCTTT. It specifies CASSLLQGADTEAFF.

The CDR3 bases are TGTGCCAGCAGCGAAAGGACAGTGAACACCGGGGAGCTGTTTTTT. Translation: CASSERTVNTGELFF. The chain couples TRBV9 to TRBJ2-2; D is possibly TRBD1 (6 bases). V lost 3 bases and J lost 1, with 10 bases in between. Germline CDR1 SGDLS, CDR2 YYNGEE. This CDR3 has 15 residues.